This T cell receptor (beta chain) comes out of a study of ipilimumab plus nivolumab after autologous stem cell transplantation. The assay was immunoSEQ multiplex PCR, and TCRdb's table has in-frame clones only and misses some. Of some 10,000 clones in the sample, about four fifths were seen once. The CDR3 sequence is 13 residues long. Trimming cost V 0 bases and J 13 bases, with 11 bases left between them. CDR1 and CDR2 (germline): SGHRS, YFSETQ. The sample was PBMCs, taken in a trial of ipilimumab plus nivolumab as post-transplant consolidation. The TCR comes from a male donor with diffuse large B-cell lymphoma. The chain uses TRBV5-1 and TRBJ1-6; D remains unclear. The CDR3 loop is CASSLAAVSPLHF. The CDR3 DNA follows: TGCGCCAGCAGCTTGGCCGCGGTTTCGCCCCTCCACTTT.